This T cell receptor beta chain came from a study of OX40 agonist ivuxolimab in advanced cancers. Study results and caveats: Within 6 weeks, CD4+ and CD8+ blood T cells expanded clonally at 0.1 to 3.0 mg/kg.

On this clone itself: Antigen: not known.

Repertoires were generated with immunoSEQ multiplex PCR, while TCRdb's copy carries only in-frame clones and drops some. The sample holds about 50,000 clones, roughly 88% seen once. Looked up from germline, CDR1 is MNHNS and CDR2 is SASEGT. V lost 7 bases and J 4 bases, leaving 13 bases between the germline ends. The length of the CDR3 is 14 residues. The chain has TRBV6-1 and TRBJ2-2; D may correspond to TRBD1 or TRBD2 (5 bases each). The sequencing used CD4+ or CD8+ T cells sorted from blood, collected in a trial of the OX40 agonist ivuxolimab. The TCR comes from an adult with an advanced solid tumor such as melanoma, head and neck, liver or kidney cancer. The CDR3 sequence is CASMRDPVTGELFF. CDR3 bases: TGTGCCAGCATGAGGGACCCGGTCACCGGGGAGCTGTTTTTT.